Here is one T cell receptor beta chain with its context. Its matching antigen is unknown. It is unclear where the CDR3 begins or ends on the DNA, so no DNA is shown, and the CDR3 is as TCRdb lists it. This sample was taken from a study of graft-versus-host responses after intestinal transplantation. Termini included, the CDR3 measures 17 amino acids. The germline V gene encodes CDR1 SGHRS and CDR2 YFSETQ. Method: immunoSEQ multiplex PCR; TCRdb's copy keeps in-frame clones and lacks some. This table holds roughly 100,000 clones, 80% to 95% found once. V and J are TRBV5-1 and TRBJ2-5. This TCR was recovered from a human donor who received an intestinal transplant. Sequenced material: unstimulated CD8+ T cells sorted from spleen or lymph node cells, taken before intestinal transplant. CDR3 amino acids: CASSFAPAAAVSYEQYF.